A single sample gave rise to the 28 T cell receptor beta chains below, sequenced in a study of blood T cells in healthy people across ages. A second PCR, run for about 7 to 11 cycles, used a sample-barcoded 5' primer plus a J-beta primer mix. TCRdb recomputed calls from the 5' RACE reads with MiXCR, one row per CDR3 protein. Among over 600,000 distinct CDR3 sequences, about 46% were seen once, and the ten largest hold around a sixth. Sample: blood. Receptor source: an elderly man in good health.

This chain connects TRBV2 to TRBJ2-7; no clear D. Trimming took 6 bases from V and 6 from J, leaving 12 bases between them. Per the germline V gene, CDR1 is SNHLY and CDR2 is FYNNEI. CDR3 size: 12 residues. The CDR3 region is CASRYTVGEQYF. CDR3 bases: TGTGCCAGCAGGTACACAGTGGGCGAGCAGTACTTC. The full variable domain, in which reference TRBV2 and TRBJ2-7 provide the parts outside the CDR3, is EPEVTQTPSHQVTQMGQEVILRCVPISNHLYFYWYRQILGQKVEFLVSFYNNEISEKSEIFDDQFSVERPDGSNFTLKIRSTKLEDSAMYFCASRYTVGEQYFGPGTRLTVT.

A word on this clonotype: As the CDR3 is not closed by the conserved phenylalanine or tryptophan, this likely results from a read error. CDR3 amino acids: CSADRLAASYNEQFL. CDR3 DNA: TGCAGTGCTGACCGTTTGGCGGCCAGCTACAATGAGCAGTTCCTC. This rearrangement joins TRBV20-1 to TRBJ2-1; D gene ambiguous. CDR3 length: 15 residues. V was clipped by 5 bases and J by 3 bases, with 17 bases between them. Per germline, CDR1 DFQATT and CDR2 SNEGSKA (reference sequence).

The chain combines TRBV20-1 with TRBJ2-5; 9 bases agree with TRBD2. The J call is in doubt because the DNA end fits TRBJ2-7 better. CDR1 DFQATT and CDR2 SNEGSKA come from the germline V gene (reference sequence). The CDR3 runs to 15 residues. This chain's CDR3 is CSARSGAGGPYEQYF. CDR3 sequence (DNA): TGCAGTGCTAGGTCCGGGGCGGGAGGGCCTTACGAGCAGTACTTC.

This chain uses TRBV7-2 with TRBJ2-7; TRBD1 might be the D (5 bases). CDR1 is SGHTA and CDR2 is FQGNSA in the germline V gene. The length of the CDR3 is 13 residues. Trimming removed 3 bases from V and 3 bases from J, with 9 bases in between. CDR3 loop: CASSFDSVYEQYF. The CDR3 nucleotides read TGTGCCAGCAGCTTTGACAGCGTCTACGAGCAGTACTTC.

This chain connects TRBV6-5 to TRBJ1-5; D is perhaps TRBD1 (5 bases). Germline CDR1 reads MNHEY; CDR2 reads SVGAGI. Trimming cost V 6 bases and J 1 base, with 10 bases left between them. CDR3 size: 14 residues. The DNA for the CDR3 is TGTGCCAGCAGGAGGGACCAGAGCAATCAGCCCCAGCATTTT. Translating gives CASRRDQSNQPQHF.

V usage is TRBV6-2 or TRBV6-3 and J usage is TRBJ2-7; D remains unclear. The CDR3 loop spans 12 amino acids. V lost 8 bases to trimming and J lost 2 bases, with 10 bases between them. Germline CDR1 MNHEY, CDR2 SVGEGT. Here the CDR3 reads CASGISTYEQYF. CDR3 DNA sequence: TGTGCCAGCGGGATTTCCACCTACGAGCAGTACTTC.

This chain links TRBV29-1 with TRBJ1-6, with a tentative D call TRBD1 (6 bases). There are 13 residues in the CDR3. Germline loops: CDR1 SQVTM, CDR2 ANQGSEA. Trimming removed 5 bases from V and 6 bases from J, with 11 bases in between. The CDR3 region has the DNA TGCAGCGTTCGGTCAGGGGTTAATTCACCCCTCCACTTT. This translates into CSVRSGVNSPLHF.

The chain recombines TRBV2 with TRBJ2-1; unclear D gene. Germline V gene data show CDR1 as SNHLY and CDR2 as FYNNEI. Trimming cost V 0 bases and J 9 bases, with 12 bases left between them. The CDR3 is 14 amino acids. CDR3 region: CASSEAPGRPEQFF. As DNA, the CDR3 is TGTGCCAGCAGTGAAGCTCCCGGTCGTCCTGAGCAGTTCTTC.

This sequence joins TRBV30 and TRBJ2-7; D might be TRBD1 (6 bases). Germline V gives CDR1 GTSNPN, CDR2 SVGIG (reference sequence). CDR3 length equals 12 residues. Trimming shortened V by 4 bases and J by 0 bases, and 7 bases separated the two germline ends. The DNA of the CDR3 is TGTGCCTGGAACAGGGCCTCCTACGAGCAGTACTTC. Amino acids: CAWNRASYEQYF.

CDR3 DNA sequence: TGTGCCATCAGTGAGGGACAGGGGTACGAGACCGAGTACTTC. Translating it yields CAISEGQGYETEYF. The chain recombines TRBV10-3 with TRBJ2-7, with TRBD1 matching 9 bases. V lost 2 bases, J lost 11 bases, and 10 bases stayed unmatched. The CDR3 loop spans 14 amino acids. Germline V gene sequence: CDR1 ENHRY, CDR2 SYGVKD.

This clonotype was detected ten times or more. The rearrangement uses TRBV29-1 and TRBJ2-2, with 10 bases matching TRBD2. The J segment lost 3 bases and the V segment lost 7 bases, leaving 8 bases of the junction unmatched. This CDR3 has 15 amino acids. Germline CDR1 is SQVTM and CDR2 is ANQGSEA. In DNA form, the CDR3 reads TGCAGCGCTTCAATAGCGGGAGGCTACACCGGGGAGCTGTTTTTT. Protein product: CSASIAGGYTGELFF.

Only a few counts were recorded for this clonotype. The chain combines TRBV6-1 with TRBJ2-5; weak D call: TRBD1 (6 bases). The V end was cut by 8 bases, the J end by 2 bases, with 18 bases between. Germline V gene data show CDR1 as MNHNS and CDR2 as SASEGT. This CDR3 comprises 15 residues. The CDR3 reads CASSRGYGAQETQYF. The CDR3 DNA is TGTGCCAGCTCGAGGGGGTATGGGGCACAAGAGACCCAGTACTTC.

This clonotype came up many times. This may arise from a read error, as a much more abundant clone is one base away. The V and J genes are TRBV25-1 and TRBJ2-5; possibly TRBD1 or TRBD2 for D (5 bases each). The CDR3 sequence is 16 residues long. CDR1 is MGHDK, CDR2 SYGVNS, per germline. V shed 3 bases and J shed 11 bases, with 25 bases lying between them. CDR3 region: CASSEPGPDLQDEQYF. The DNA for the CDR3 is TGTGCCAGCAGTGAGCCGGGACCCGACCTGCAGGATGAGCAGTACTTC. Drawing the rest from reference TRBV25-1 and TRBJ2-5, the complete variable domain is EADIYQTPRYLVIGTGKKITLECSQTMGHDKMYWYQQDPGMELHLIHYSYGVNSTEKGDLSSESTVSRIRTEHFPLTLESARPSHTSQYLCASSEPGPDLQDEQYFGPGTRLLVL.

This clonotype was observed a handful of times. The genes are TRBV7-2 and TRBJ2-1; 9 positions agree with TRBD2. J gave up 4 bases and V 6 bases, and 10 bases lay outside the gene matches. Germline CDR1 reads SGHTA; CDR2 reads FQGNSA. CDR3 length equals 16 residues. CDR3 region: CASSPRREGGYNEQFF. DNA for the CDR3: TGTGCCAGCAGTCCTCGGCGGGAGGGCGGGTACAATGAGCAGTTCTTC.

The chain recombines TRBV6-5 with TRBJ2-7; 11 nucleotides match TRBD2. The J call may be incorrect, as the DNA end agrees better with TRBJ2-5. CDR3 length: 17 residues. Germline V gene data show CDR1 as MNHEY and CDR2 as SVGAGI. DNA for the CDR3: TGTGCCAGCAGTTACACTAGCGGGGGCCTCGCAAAAGAGACCCAGTACTTC. Protein product: CASSYTSGGLAKETQYF.

The gene calls are TRBV6-2 or TRBV6-3 and TRBJ2-7; 8 bases are a match to TRBD2. The trim removed 6 bases at V and 7 bases at J, leaving 17 bases unmatched. This CDR3 is built from 16 residues. Germline CDR1 MNHEY, CDR2 SVGEGT. In nucleotides, the CDR3 is TGTGCCAGCAGCCTCCCTCCAGCGGGAGTATACAATGAGCAGTACTTC. Encoded protein: CASSLPPAGVYNEQYF.

This clonotype has just one count. The chain employs TRBV7-3 and TRBJ2-1; 9 bases align to TRBD1. The J call could be wrong; TRBJ2-7 is a better fit for the DNA end. The CDR3 runs to 17 residues. The germline V gene has CDR1 SGHTA and CDR2 FQGTGA. CDR3 loop: CASSLTGTGSSYNEQYF. Here the CDR3 DNA reads TGTGCCAGCAGCTTAACGGGGACAGGGAGCTCCTACAATGAGCAGTACTTC.

This clonotype has more than one count but fewer than ten. The chain is built from TRBV7-9 and TRBJ2-7, with 8 nucleotides matching TRBD1. V trimming: 5 bases; J trimming: 9 bases; junction bases outside the gene matches: 9. The CDR3 contains 13 residues. Per germline, CDR1 SEHNR and CDR2 FQNEAQ (reference sequence). CDR3 DNA: TGTGCCAGCAGCCTGGATGGGCAGGGGGCGCAGTACTTC. Residues: CASSLDGQGAQYF.

This clonotype was seen more than once but under ten times. This chain joins TRBV5-1 and TRBJ2-5, with 7 bases fitting TRBD1. Per the germline V gene, CDR1 is SGHRS and CDR2 is YFSETQ. Germline trimming cut 2 bases from V and 5 bases from J; bases unmatched to any gene: 6. The CDR3 has 14 residues. The CDR3: CASSLTGDRETQYF. For the CDR3, the DNA is TGCGCCAGCAGCTTAACAGGGGATAGGGAGACCCAGTACTTC. Full variable domain (rest looked up from reference TRBV5-1 and TRBJ2-5): KAGVTQTPRYLIKTRGQQVTLSCSPISGHRSVSWYQQTPGQGLQFLFEYFSETQRNKGNFPGRFSGRQFSNSRSEMNVSTLELGDSALYLCASSLTGDRETQYFGPGTRLLVL.

This clonotype showed up just a few times. The V and J genes are TRBV20-1 and TRBJ2-7, with D perhaps TRBD2 (6 bases). The CDR3 contains 15 residues. From germline, CDR1 is DFQATT and CDR2 SNEGSKA (reference sequence). Trimming removed 5 bases from V and 4 bases from J, with 21 bases in between. CDR3 region: CSARSLGSGVYEQYF. In DNA, the CDR3 is TGCAGTGCTCGCTCATTGGGTAGCGGAGTTTACGAGCAGTACTTC.

The chain carries TRBV11-3 and TRBJ1-6; D unclear. The germline V gene has CDR1 SGHNT and CDR2 YENEEA. The CDR3 has 13 amino acids. The V end was cut by 8 bases, the J end by 6 bases, with 11 bases between. CDR3 protein: CASGVTSNSPLHF. Written as DNA, the CDR3 is TGTGCCAGCGGCGTAACATCTAATTCACCCCTCCACTTT.

The V gene is TRBV6-5, the J gene TRBJ2-3, with 16 bases fitting TRBD2. The CDR3 length is 19 residues. The V gene end was trimmed by 0 bases and the J gene end by 3 bases; junction bases not matched to a gene: 6. CDR1 is MNHEY and CDR2 is SVGAGI in the germline V gene. The CDR3 sequence: CASSYSGLAGGPQTDTQYF. The DNA of the CDR3 is TGTGCCAGCAGTTACTCGGGACTAGCGGGAGGGCCCCAGACAGATACGCAGTATTTT.

This clonotype was seen more than once but under ten times. CDR3 in amino acids: CASSLYSGVSTDTQYF. CDR3 nucleotides: TGCGCCAGCAGCTTGTATAGCGGAGTCAGCACAGATACGCAGTATTTT. The chain combines TRBV5-1 with TRBJ2-3; TRBD2 is a possible D gene (6 bases). The CDR3 has 16 residues. Germline CDR1 SGHRS, CDR2 YFSETQ. V was shortened by 1 base and J by 0 bases, with 12 bases between the two germline ends.

This chain uses TRBV6-6 with TRBJ2-1; 9 bases are a match to TRBD1. CDR1 and CDR2 from the germline V gene are MNHNY and SVGAGI (reference sequence). Trimming removed 6 bases from V and 15 bases from J; junction bases left unmatched: 15. The CDR3 is 14 amino acids. CDR3 protein: CASSPTGTGFDPFF. In nucleotides, the CDR3 is TGTGCCAGCAGCCCAACCGGGACAGGGTTCGACCCGTTCTTC.

This clonotype was detected a few times. The V gene is TRBV5-1, the J gene TRBJ2-7, with D perhaps matching TRBD1 (5 bases). CDR3 length equals 15 residues. Germline-derived CDR1 and CDR2 are SGHRS and YFSETQ. With 0 bases removed from V and 7 bases from J, the gap between germline ends came to 17 bases. CDR3 region: CASSLGGAGPNEQYF. The CDR3 bases are TGCGCCAGCAGCTTGGGGGGCGCAGGCCCCAATGAGCAGTACTTC.

In this sample, this clonotype turned up a few times. The chain uses TRBV5-1 and TRBJ2-1; TRBD2 agrees at 8 bases. J gave up 8 bases and V 0 bases, and 4 bases lay outside the gene matches. The length of the CDR3 is 14 residues. Germline assignment: CDR1 SGHRS and CDR2 YFSETQ. The DNA for the CDR3 is TGCGCCAGCAGCTTGGGACTAGCGACGGATGAGCAGTTCTTC. Its translation: CASSLGLATDEQFF.

This clonotype has more than one count but fewer than ten. The gene calls are TRBV5-1 and TRBJ2-7, with 7 bases lining up with TRBD2. The J segment lost 2 bases and the V segment lost 2 bases, leaving 7 bases of the junction unmatched. Germline assignment: CDR1 SGHRS and CDR2 YFSETQ. This CDR3 has 15 amino acids. This chain's CDR3 is CASSFVRGKAYEQYF. DNA for the CDR3: TGCGCCAGCAGCTTCGTGCGGGGGAAAGCCTACGAGCAGTACTTC.

This clonotype was observed at least ten times. The chain links TRBV7-2 to TRBJ2-1; tentatively, D is TRBD1 (6 bases). CDR1 is SGHTA and CDR2 is FQGNSA in the germline V gene. Trimming left V 2 bases short and J 7 bases short, with 12 bases between. This CDR3 comprises 14 residues. CDR3 amino acids: CASSLRQGMNEQFF. For the CDR3, the DNA is TGTGCCAGCAGCTTACGCCAGGGGATGAATGAGCAGTTCTTC.